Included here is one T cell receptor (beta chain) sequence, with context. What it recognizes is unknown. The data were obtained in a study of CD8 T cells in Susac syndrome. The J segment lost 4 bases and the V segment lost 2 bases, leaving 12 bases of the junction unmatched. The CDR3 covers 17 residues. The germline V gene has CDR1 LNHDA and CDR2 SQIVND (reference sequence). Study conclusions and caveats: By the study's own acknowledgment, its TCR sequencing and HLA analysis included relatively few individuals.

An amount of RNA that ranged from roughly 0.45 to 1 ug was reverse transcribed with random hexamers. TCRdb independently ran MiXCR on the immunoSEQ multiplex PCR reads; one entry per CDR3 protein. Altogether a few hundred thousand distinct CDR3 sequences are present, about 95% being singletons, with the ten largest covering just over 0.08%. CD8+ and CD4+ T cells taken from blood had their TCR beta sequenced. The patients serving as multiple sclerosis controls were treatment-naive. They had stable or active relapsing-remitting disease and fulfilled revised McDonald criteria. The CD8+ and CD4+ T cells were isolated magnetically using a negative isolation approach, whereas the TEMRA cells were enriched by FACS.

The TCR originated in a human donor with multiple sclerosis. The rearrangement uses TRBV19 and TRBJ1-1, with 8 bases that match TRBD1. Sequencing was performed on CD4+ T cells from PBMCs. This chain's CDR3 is CASSIPPDRAVGTEAFF. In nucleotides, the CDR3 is TGTGCCAGTAGTATACCCCCGGACAGGGCGGTTGGCACTGAAGCTTTCTTT.